One sample yielded the 7 T cell receptor beta chains listed below, sequenced in a study of sequential checkpoint blockade in melanoma. The data were produced by immunoSEQ multiplex PCR, yet TCRdb's version contains in-frame clones alone and is incomplete. Altogether about 32,000 clones are present, 82% being singletons, with the ten largest covering 15% to 20%. Treatment defined: randomized to nivolumab then ipilimumab (arm A) or the reverse (arm B). The source was CD8+ T cells sorted from blood (inferred from file names), collected from a patient given nivolumab and ipilimumab in sequence. These receptors were obtained from a human donor with melanoma.

This clone has only one observation. The chain couples TRBV27 to TRBJ2-1; maybe TRBD1 (6 bases). Germline loops: CDR1 MNHEY, CDR2 SMNVEV (reference sequence). This CDR3 region has 16 residues. Trimming shortened V by 1 base and J by 6 bases, and 16 bases separated the two germline ends. This CDR3 is CASSLLGPRGGNEQFF. Written as DNA, the CDR3 is TGTGCCAGCAGTTTATTGGGACCCCGAGGGGGCAATGAGCAGTTCTTC.

The chain combines TRBV5-1 with TRBJ1-6, with TRBD1 as a possible D gene (5 bases). V lost 3 bases, J lost 1 base, and 11 bases lay in between. This CDR3 is built from 16 residues. CDR1 and CDR2 (germline): SGHRS, YFSETQ. CDR3 protein: CASSWTTRSYNSPLHF. As DNA, the CDR3 is TGCGCCAGCAGCTGGACAACGCGGTCCTATAATTCACCCCTCCACTTT.

The genes are TRBV4-1 and TRBJ2-7, with D possibly matching TRBD1 (6 bases). Germline loops: CDR1 MGHRA, CDR2 YSYEKL. The CDR3 is 16 residues long. V dropped 4 bases and J dropped 4 bases, with 20 bases sitting between them. CDR3 region: CASSLRPGTTGYEQYF. CDR3 coding DNA: TGCGCCAGCAGCCTCAGACCCGGGACAACTGGGTACGAGCAGTACTTC.

This chain joins TRBV4-1 and TRBJ1-4; a possible D gene is TRBD1 (5 bases). Trimming removed 2 bases from V and 0 bases from J, with 13 bases in between. From germline, CDR1 is MGHRA and CDR2 YSYEKL. The CDR3 sequence is 17 residues long. CDR3 coding DNA: TGCGCCAGCAGCCAAAAAAGGAGACAGACAACTAATGAAAAACTGTTTTTT. Protein sequence: CASSQKRRQTTNEKLFF.

The chain uses TRBV4-1 and TRBJ2-7; D might be TRBD2 (5 bases). Trimming stripped 4 bases from V and 4 bases from J, with 17 bases between. This CDR3 has 15 residues. Germline values: CDR1 MGHRA, CDR2 YSYEKL. The CDR3 DNA reads as TGCGCCAGCAGCCCACCGGGGAGATCCCTTTACGAGCAGTACTTC. It codes for CASSPPGRSLYEQYF.

This clone was seen only a few times. In this CDR3 the conserved last residue, phenylalanine or tryptophan, is missing, so a read error is likely. The DNA is omitted, as the CDR3 cannot be located on it reliably, and the CDR3 follows TCRdb's listing. The chain couples TRBV21-1 to TRBJ1-2; the DNA was not used to check the table's D call, TRBD1. TRBV21-1 is a pseudogene locus. The CDR3 spans 12 amino acids, including both terminal residues. CDR3 protein: CASSLGEAGIPL.

This CDR3 is CASSQVLYNEQFF. CDR3 DNA: TGCGCCAGCAGCCAAGTATTATACAATGAGCAGTTCTTC. The rearrangement joins TRBV4-1 to TRBJ2-1; D gene unclear. The CDR3 covers 13 residues. Germline V lookup: CDR1 MGHRA, CDR2 YSYEKL. Trimming removed 1 base from V and 4 bases from J, with 5 bases in between.